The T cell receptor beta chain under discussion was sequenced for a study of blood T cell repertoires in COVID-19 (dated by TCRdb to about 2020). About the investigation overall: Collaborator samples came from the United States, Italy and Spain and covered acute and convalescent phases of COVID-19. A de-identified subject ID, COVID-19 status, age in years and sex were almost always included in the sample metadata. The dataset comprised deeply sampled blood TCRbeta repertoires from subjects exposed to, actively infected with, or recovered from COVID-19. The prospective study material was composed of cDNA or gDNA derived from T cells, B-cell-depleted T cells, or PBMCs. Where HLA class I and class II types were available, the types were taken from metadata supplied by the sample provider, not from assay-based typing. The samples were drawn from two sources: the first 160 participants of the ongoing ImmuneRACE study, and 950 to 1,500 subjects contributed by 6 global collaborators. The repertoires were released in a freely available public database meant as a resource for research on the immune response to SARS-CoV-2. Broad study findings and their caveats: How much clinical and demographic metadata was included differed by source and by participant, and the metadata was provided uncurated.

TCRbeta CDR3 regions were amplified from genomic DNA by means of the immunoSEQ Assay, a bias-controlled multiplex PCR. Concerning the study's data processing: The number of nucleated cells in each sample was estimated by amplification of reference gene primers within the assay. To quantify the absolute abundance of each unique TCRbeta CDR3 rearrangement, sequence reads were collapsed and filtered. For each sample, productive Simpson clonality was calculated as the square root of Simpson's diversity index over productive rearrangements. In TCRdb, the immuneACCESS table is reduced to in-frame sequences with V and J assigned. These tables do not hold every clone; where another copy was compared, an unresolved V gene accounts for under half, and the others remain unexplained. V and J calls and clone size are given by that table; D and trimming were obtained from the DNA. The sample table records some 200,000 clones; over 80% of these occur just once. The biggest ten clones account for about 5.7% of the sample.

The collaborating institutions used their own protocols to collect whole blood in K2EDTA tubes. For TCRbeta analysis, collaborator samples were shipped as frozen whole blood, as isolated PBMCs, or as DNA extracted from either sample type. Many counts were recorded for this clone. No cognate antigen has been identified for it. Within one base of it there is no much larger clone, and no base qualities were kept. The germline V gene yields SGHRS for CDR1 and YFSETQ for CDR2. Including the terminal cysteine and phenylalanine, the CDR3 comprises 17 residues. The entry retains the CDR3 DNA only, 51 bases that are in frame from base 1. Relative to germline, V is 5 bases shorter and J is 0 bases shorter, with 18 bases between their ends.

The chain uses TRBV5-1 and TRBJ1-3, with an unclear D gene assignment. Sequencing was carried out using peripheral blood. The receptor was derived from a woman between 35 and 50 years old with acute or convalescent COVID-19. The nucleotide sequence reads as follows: TGCGCCAGCAGAAAGAGCCCAGGCCAAAACTCTGGAAACACCATATATTTT. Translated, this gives CASRKSPGQNSGNTIYF.